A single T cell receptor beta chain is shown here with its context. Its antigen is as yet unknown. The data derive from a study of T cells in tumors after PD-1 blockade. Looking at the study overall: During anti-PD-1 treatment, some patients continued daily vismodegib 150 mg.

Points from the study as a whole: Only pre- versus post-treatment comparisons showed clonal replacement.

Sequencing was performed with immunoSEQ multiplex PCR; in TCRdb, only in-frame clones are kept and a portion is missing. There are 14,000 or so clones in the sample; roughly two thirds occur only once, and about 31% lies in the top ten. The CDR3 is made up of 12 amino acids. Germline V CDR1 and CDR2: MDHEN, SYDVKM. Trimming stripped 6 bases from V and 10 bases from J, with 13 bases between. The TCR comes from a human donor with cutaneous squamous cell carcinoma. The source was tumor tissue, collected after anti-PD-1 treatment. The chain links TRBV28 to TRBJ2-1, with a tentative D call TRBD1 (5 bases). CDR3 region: CASSIDRPEQFF. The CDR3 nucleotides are TGTGCCAGCAGCATTGACAGACCGGAGCAGTTCTTC.